One and the same sample provided the 19 T cell receptor beta chains below, sequenced in a study of shared clonotypes between healthy human individuals. TCRdb's copy holds only in-frame clones and misses some; the assay was immunoSEQ multiplex PCR. The sample shows some 2.1 million clones, 85% to 95% of them seen only once. CD8 cells classed as naive were CD45RO-negative and positively selected for CCR7, excluding terminally differentiated effector memory CD45RA+ cells. Material: naive CD8+ T cells from PBMCs. Receptor source: a man aged 18 to 29 in good health. Some clones in this sample may be carry-over from other donors' samples.

The chain employs TRBV9 and TRBJ2-2; D is uncertain. The CDR3 has 16 amino acids. From germline, CDR1 is SGDLS and CDR2 YYNGEE. Trimming shortened V by 4 bases and J by 5 bases, and 18 bases separated the two germline ends. CDR3 sequence reads: CASSPSGLVKTGELFF. CDR3 DNA: TGTGCCAGCAGCCCTTCCGGGCTAGTGAAAACCGGGGAGCTGTTTTTT.

This chain connects TRBV7-6 to TRBJ2-7; 9 nucleotides match TRBD1. The J segment lost 1 base and the V segment lost 6 bases, leaving 16 bases of the junction unmatched. The CDR3 spans 18 residues. In germline, CDR1 is SGHVS, CDR2 FNYEAQ. As DNA, the CDR3 is TGTGCCAGCAGTCCTACACAGGGGGCGACCTACAAGTCCTACGAGCAGTACTTC. Residues: CASSPTQGATYKSYEQYF.

Details on this clone: Distinct nucleotide sequences in the sample also encode this CDR3. The V and J genes are TRBV9 and TRBJ2-7, with a tentative D call TRBD1 (6 bases). This CDR3 has 14 residues. Germline V lookup: CDR1 SGDLS, CDR2 YYNGEE. Trimming cost V 3 bases and J 3 bases, with 13 bases left between them. The CDR3 reads CASSAGTTSYEQYF. CDR3 bases: TGTGCCAGCAGCGCCGGGACAACCAGCTACGAGCAGTACTTC.

This chain links TRBV9 with TRBJ2-3; 7 bases line up with TRBD2. The germline V gene has CDR1 SGDLS and CDR2 YYNGEE. The CDR3 runs 18 residues. The V segment lost 2 bases and the J segment 4 bases; nucleotides outside the gene matches: 16. The CDR3 coding sequence is TGTGCCAGCAGCGTGGATAAAGGCGGGAGAGGGCCCCCAGATACGCAGTATTTT. Its protein product is CASSVDKGGRGPPDTQYF. The full variable domain, completed using reference TRBV9 and TRBJ2-3, is DSGVTQTPKHLITATGQRVTLRCSPRSGDLSVYWYQQSLDQGLQFLIQYYNGEERAKGNILERFSAQQFPDLHSELNLSSLELGDSALYFCASSVDKGGRGPPDTQYFGPGTRLTVL.

This chain connects TRBV14 to TRBJ2-1; TRBD2 aligns across 11 bases. There are 16 residues in the CDR3. Germline CDR1 reads SGHDN; CDR2 reads FVKESK. V lost 4 bases, J lost 7 bases, and 9 bases stayed unmatched. The CDR3 region has the DNA TGTGCCAGCAGCCGAGCTAGCGGGAGGCCGGGGAATGAGCAGTTCTTC. Its translation is CASSRASGRPGNEQFF.

Of note for this clone: This specimen includes other DNA sequences encoding the same CDR3. CDR3 residues: CASSLQGSGNTIYF. In DNA form, the CDR3 reads TGTGCCAGCAGCCTACAGGGGTCTGGAAACACCATATATTTT. V gene TRBV5-6 combines with J gene TRBJ1-3, with 7 bases fitting TRBD1. CDR1 and CDR2 (germline): SGHDT, YYEEEE. The V segment lost 4 bases and the J segment 1 base; nucleotides outside the gene matches: 2. The CDR3 totals 14 residues. Full variable domain (rest looked up from reference TRBV5-6 and TRBJ1-3): DAGVTQSPTHLIKTRGQQVTLRCSPKSGHDTVSWYQQALGQGPQFIFQYYEEEERQRGNFPDRFSGHQFPNYSSELNVNALLLGDSALYLCASSLQGSGNTIYFGEGSWLTVV.

V and J are TRBV27 and TRBJ2-1; TRBD1 aligns across 7 bases. Germline V lookup: CDR1 MNHEY, CDR2 SMNVEV (reference sequence). The CDR3 is 14 amino acids. After removal of 5 bases from V and 4 bases from J, the junction contained 5 bases not matched to a gene. The CDR3 region has the DNA TGTGCCAGCAGTCCGGACAGGAAATACAATGAGCAGTTCTTC. Translation gives CASSPDRKYNEQFF.

This rearrangement joins TRBV6-5 to TRBJ2-5; D assignment may be TRBD1 or TRBD2 (6 bases each). With 0 bases removed from V and 5 bases from J, the gap between germline ends came to 13 bases. Germline loops: CDR1 MNHEY, CDR2 SVGAGI. This CDR3 has 15 residues. This chain's CDR3 is CASSYSEGVEETQYF. The DNA for the CDR3 is TGTGCCAGCAGTTACTCGGAGGGGGTGGAGGAGACCCAGTACTTC.

The chain uses TRBV27 and TRBJ2-7, with 14 bases matching TRBD2. J was trimmed by 6 bases and V by 5 bases; bases with no gene match: 6. Germline CDR1 MNHEY, CDR2 SMNVEV (reference sequence). The CDR3 has 15 amino acids. The CDR3 DNA follows: TGTGCCAGCAGTCCCAGACTAGCGGGAGGGCGCGAGCAGTACTTC. It is translated as CASSPRLAGGREQYF.

The chain carries TRBV28 and TRBJ2-7, with no clear D. The CDR3 spans 13 residues. The germline CDR1 and CDR2 sequences are MDHEN and SYDVKM. Deletions cut 5 bases from V and 3 bases from J, with 11 bases between. The CDR3 protein is CASSDGPYYEQYF. The CDR3 nucleotides read TGTGCCAGCAGTGACGGACCGTACTACGAGCAGTACTTC.

In its sample, this clone was seen a few times. This sample includes further DNA sequences coding for the same CDR3. This sequence joins TRBV27 and TRBJ1-5; D is uncertain. V lost 3 bases and J 0 bases, leaving 6 bases between the germline ends. Germline V gives CDR1 MNHEY, CDR2 SMNVEV (reference sequence). CDR3 length: 14 residues. CDR3 bases: TGTGCCAGCAGTTTCCGGAATAGCAATCAGCCCCAGCATTTT. Its protein product is CASSFRNSNQPQHF.

V and J are TRBV29-1 and TRBJ2-7; D is tentatively TRBD1 or TRBD2 (7 bases each). V was trimmed by 4 bases and J by 0 bases, leaving 13 bases between them. The CDR3 has 14 residues. The germline gives CDR1 SQVTM, CDR2 ANQGSEA. The CDR3 loop reads CSVGGGQSSYEQYF. The CDR3 DNA reads as TGCAGCGTTGGGGGGGGACAGTCCTCCTACGAGCAGTACTTC.

This chain joins TRBV9 and TRBJ2-7; D is possibly TRBD1 (6 bases). V gave up 3 bases and J gave up 2 bases, with 15 bases separating them. The CDR3 has 15 residues. Germline CDR1 and CDR2: SGDLS and YYNGEE. Here the CDR3 DNA reads TGTGCCAGCAGCGAATCGGACAGCCCAACCTACGAGCAGTACTTC. This codes for CASSESDSPTYEQYF.

Turning to this clone: Within the sample, other DNA sequences also encode this same CDR3. The V call is TRBV9, the J call TRBJ1-5; D gene uncertain. V was pared by 0 bases and J by 6 bases, with 10 bases between. The CDR3 sequence is 14 residues long. Germline V gene sequence: CDR1 SGDLS, CDR2 YYNGEE. The DNA for the CDR3 is TGTGCCAGCAGCGTAGGAGCAGGCGGTCAGCCCCAGCATTTT. Its protein product is CASSVGAGGQPQHF.

This sequence joins TRBV6-5 and TRBJ1-1; D is undetermined. CDR1 MNHEY and CDR2 SVGAGI come from the germline V gene. This CDR3 is built from 14 residues. V was cut by 0 bases and J by 4 bases, with 9 bases left in between. CDR3 protein: CASSYSSTVTEAFF. For the CDR3, the DNA is TGTGCCAGCAGTTACTCGTCAACGGTCACTGAAGCTTTCTTT.

The rearrangement links TRBV28 to TRBJ2-7, with TRBD2 matching over 15 bases. After removal of 4 bases from V and 6 bases from J, the junction contained 4 bases not matched to a gene. Germline V gene lookup returns CDR1 MDHEN and CDR2 SYDVKM. The CDR3 has 15 residues. CDR3 loop: CASSYGLAGGIEQYF. The CDR3, as DNA: TGTGCCAGCAGTTACGGACTAGCGGGAGGGATCGAGCAGTACTTC.

This chain joins TRBV4-1 and TRBJ1-2; possibly TRBD1 for D (5 bases). CDR3 length equals 14 residues. Germline-derived CDR1 and CDR2 are MGHRA and YSYEKL. V was shortened by 2 bases and J by 3 bases, with 10 bases between the two germline ends. The CDR3 loop reads CASSQRGSDYGYTF. The CDR3 DNA sequence: TGCGCCAGCAGCCAACGGGGGAGCGACTATGGCTACACCTTC.

This chain uses TRBV9 with TRBJ1-2; tentatively, D is TRBD1 (6 bases). CDR1 and CDR2 (germline): SGDLS, YYNGEE. The CDR3 has 15 residues. The V end was cut by 4 bases, the J end by 6 bases, with 19 bases between. The CDR3 nucleotides are TGTGCCAGCAGCCCAGGGGTAGGGTTGGTCGATGGCTACACCTTC. It yields the protein CASSPGVGLVDGYTF.

This clone was counted once. V usage is TRBV5-1 and J usage is TRBJ1-1; 9 positions match TRBD1. Unmatched junction bases numbered 6, after V lost 4 bases and J lost 5 bases. CDR3 length: 14 residues. Germline V gene data show CDR1 as SGHRS and CDR2 as YFSETQ. CDR3 residues: CASSLTGGITEAFF. The CDR3 DNA is TGCGCCAGCAGCCTAACAGGGGGCATAACTGAAGCTTTCTTT.